The clone carrying this T cell receptor beta chain has a count of ten or more. TCR beta CDR3 region amplification was performed from RNA transcripts. HTBI primers were used for first-round RT-PCR of the TCR CDR3. MiXCR, applied by TCRdb to the multiplex PCR reads, yields one record per CDR3 protein. The sample yields some 350,000 distinct CDR3 sequences, roughly 15% seen once. This entry comes from a study of T cells in Graves' hyperthyroidism and ophthalmopathy. CDR1 and CDR2 (germline): SGHNT, YENEEA. V was clipped by 5 bases and J by 9 bases; unmatched bases: 9. CDR3 length: 15 residues. Material: blood. The TCR comes from a woman aged 40 to 49 with Graves' ophthalmopathy. The rearrangement joins TRBV11-3 to TRBJ2-1; the match to TRBD2 covers 11 bases. Here the CDR3 reads CASSAGLAGGSEQFF. DNA of the CDR3: TGTGCCAGCAGCGCCGGGCTAGCGGGAGGAAGTGAGCAGTTCTTC.